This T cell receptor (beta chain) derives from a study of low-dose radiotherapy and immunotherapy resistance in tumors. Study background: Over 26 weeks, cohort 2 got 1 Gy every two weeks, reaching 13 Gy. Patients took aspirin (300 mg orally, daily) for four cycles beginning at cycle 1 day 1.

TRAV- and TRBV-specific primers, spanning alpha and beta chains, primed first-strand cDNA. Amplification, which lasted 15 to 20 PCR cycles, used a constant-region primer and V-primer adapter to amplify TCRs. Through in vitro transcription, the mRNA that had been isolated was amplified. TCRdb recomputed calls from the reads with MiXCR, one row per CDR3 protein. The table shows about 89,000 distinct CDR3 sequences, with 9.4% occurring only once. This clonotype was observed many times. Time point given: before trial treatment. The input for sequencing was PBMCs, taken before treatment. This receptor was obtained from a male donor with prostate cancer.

CDR3 in amino acids: CSVLAGDAAEQYF. The CDR3 region has the DNA TGCAGTGTCTTAGCGGGAGACGCGGCCGAGCAGTACTTC. The gene calls are TRBV20-1 and TRBJ2-7, with 9 positions matching TRBD2. The CDR3 is made up of 13 amino acids. Losses at the gene ends were 7 bases for V and 6 bases for J; bases not matched to a gene: 10. Germline CDR1 and CDR2: DFQATT and SNEGSKA (reference sequence).